Listed here is a single TCR beta chain. As processed by the authors: For nucleated cells, counts were estimated from reference gene primer amplification. Only in-frame clones appear in the TCRdb table, and some are missing; sequencing was by immunoSEQ multiplex PCR. V, J and clone size derive from that table, while D and trimming were established from the DNA sequence. Of approximately 150,000 clones listed, around four fifths are singletons. The sample originates from a study of blood T cell repertoires in COVID-19. Background on the study: Whether acute or convalescent, the COVID-19 samples came from the United States, Italy and Spain. T cells, B-cell-depleted T cells, or PBMCs provided the cDNA or gDNA that served as material.

The germline V gene has CDR1 SEHNR and CDR2 FQNEAQ (reference sequence). With 1 base removed from V and 0 bases from J, the gap between germline ends came to 8 bases. The CDR3 covers 15 residues. This TCR derives from a human donor in a cohort sampled during active COVID-19. Sequencing was done on a sample of peripheral blood. The chain links TRBV7-9 to TRBJ2-3; perhaps TRBD2 as D (5 bases). In DNA form, the CDR3 reads TGTGCCAGCAGCTTAGAGGGCGGGAGCACAGATACGCAGTATTTT. Amino acids: CASSLEGGSTDTQYF.